This T cell receptor (beta chain) was profiled in a study of blood T cells in healthy people across ages. Regarding the study as a whole: No one knew whether donors had CMV, which possibly confounded expanded clonotype changes.

A sample-barcoded 5' primer and a J-beta primer mix were used in a second PCR of roughly 7 to 11 cycles. One entry per CDR3 protein results from TCRdb running MiXCR on the 5' RACE reads. The sample contains 2 million or so distinct CDR3 sequences, around 50% of which appear only once. Total RNA, at least 6 micrograms per sample, came from PBMCs. This clonotype appeared a few times. Its target is unknown. The germline gives CDR1 SQVTM, CDR2 ANQGSEA. The V gene end was trimmed by 6 bases and the J gene end by 0 bases; junction bases not matched to a gene: 2. CDR3 length: 14 amino acids. This chain uses TRBV29-1 with TRBJ1-6; 7 bases map to TRBD1. Sequencing input: blood. The TCR comes from a woman aged 40 to 55 in good health. In nucleotides, the CDR3 is TGCAGCGTAAGGGACAGCTCCTATAATTCACCCCTCCACTTT. Protein sequence: CSVRDSSYNSPLHF.